The clone carrying this T cell receptor beta chain has more than one count but fewer than ten. The CDR3 covers 13 residues. Between the trimmed V and J ends, which lost 6 bases and 2 bases, there was a span of 10 bases. Sequencing used immunoSEQ multiplex PCR; TCRdb keeps in-frame clones, though not all of them. The data contain approximately 120,000 clones, around 85% of them seen just once; the ten biggest clones take up 4.4%. This sample is part of a study of T cell responses to AZD1222 COVID-19 vaccine. This receptor was identified in an adult who received the AZD1222 COVID-19 vaccine. Specimen: peripheral blood, collected 28 days after the second AZD1222 dose. The chain couples TRBV12-3 or TRBV12-4 to TRBJ1-2; D remains ambiguous. CDR3 in DNA: TGTGCCAGCAGCTCTGGCACAAACTATGGCTACACCTTC. It yields the protein CASSSGTNYGYTF.